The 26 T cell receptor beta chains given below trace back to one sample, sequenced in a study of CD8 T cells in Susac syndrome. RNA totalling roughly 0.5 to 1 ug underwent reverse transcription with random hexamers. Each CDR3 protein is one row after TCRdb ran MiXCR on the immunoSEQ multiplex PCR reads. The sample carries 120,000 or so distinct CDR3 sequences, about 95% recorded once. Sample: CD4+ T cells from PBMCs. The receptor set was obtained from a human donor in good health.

CDR3 sequence reads: CSATTSGSLREQYF. The CDR3, as DNA: TGCAGTGCTACCACTAGCGGGAGCCTCCGTGAGCAGTACTTC. The chain joins TRBV20-1 to TRBJ2-7; 11 nucleotides line up with TRBD2. CDR1 DFQATT and CDR2 SNEGSKA come from the germline V gene (reference sequence). V was pared by 4 bases and J by 7 bases, with 9 bases of the junction left unmatched. This CDR3 contains 14 residues.

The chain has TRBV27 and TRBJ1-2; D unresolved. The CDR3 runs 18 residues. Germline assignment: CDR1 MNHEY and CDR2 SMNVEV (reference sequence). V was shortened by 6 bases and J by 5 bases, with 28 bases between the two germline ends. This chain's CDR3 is CASSFLTQGLTTLYGYTF. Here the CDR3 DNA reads TGTGCCAGCAGCTTTCTAACCCAAGGACTGACTACCCTTTATGGCTACACCTTC.

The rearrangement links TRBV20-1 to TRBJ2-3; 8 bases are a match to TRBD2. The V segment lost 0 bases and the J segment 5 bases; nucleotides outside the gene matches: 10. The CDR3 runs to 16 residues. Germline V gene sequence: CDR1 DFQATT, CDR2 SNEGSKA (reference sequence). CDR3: CSARDNPGRGRDTQYF. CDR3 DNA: TGCAGTGCTAGAGATAATCCCGGGAGGGGTAGAGATACGCAGTATTTT.

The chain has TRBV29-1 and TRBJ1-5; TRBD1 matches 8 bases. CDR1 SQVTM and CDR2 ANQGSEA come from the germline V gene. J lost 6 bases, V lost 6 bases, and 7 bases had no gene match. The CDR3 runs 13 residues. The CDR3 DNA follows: TGCAGCGTAGCGACAGGGGAGGTTCAGCCCCAGCATTTT. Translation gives CSVATGEVQPQHF.

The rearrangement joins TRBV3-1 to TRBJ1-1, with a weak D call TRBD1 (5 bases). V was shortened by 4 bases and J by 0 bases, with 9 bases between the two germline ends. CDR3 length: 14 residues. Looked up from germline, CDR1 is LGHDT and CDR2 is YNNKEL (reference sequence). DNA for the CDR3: TGTGCCAGCAGCCGAGGGACGGTGAACACTGAAGCTTTCTTT. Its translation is CASSRGTVNTEAFF.

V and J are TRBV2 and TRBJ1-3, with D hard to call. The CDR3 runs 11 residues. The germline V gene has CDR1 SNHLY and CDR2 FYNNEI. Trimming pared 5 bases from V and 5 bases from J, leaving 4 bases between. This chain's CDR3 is CASSPRNTIYF. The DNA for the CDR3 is TGTGCCAGCAGTCCAAGAAACACCATATATTTT.

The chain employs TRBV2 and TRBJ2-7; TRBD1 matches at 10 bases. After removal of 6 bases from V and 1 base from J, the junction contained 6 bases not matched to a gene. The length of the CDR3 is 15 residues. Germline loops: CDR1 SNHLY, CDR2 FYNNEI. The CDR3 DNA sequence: TGTGCCAGCAGAACCGGGACAGGGGCATCCTACGAGCAGTACTTC. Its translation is CASRTGTGASYEQYF. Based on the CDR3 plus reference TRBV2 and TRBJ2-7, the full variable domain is EPEVTQTPSHQVTQMGQEVILRCVPISNHLYFYWYRQILGQKVEFLVSFYNNEISEKSEIFDDQFSVERPDGSNFTLKIRSTKLEDSAMYFCASRTGTGASYEQYFGPGTRLTVT.

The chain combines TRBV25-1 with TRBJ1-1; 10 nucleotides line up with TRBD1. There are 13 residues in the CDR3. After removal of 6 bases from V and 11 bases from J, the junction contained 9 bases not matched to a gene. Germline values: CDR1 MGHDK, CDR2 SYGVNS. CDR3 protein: CASSEAGTGVAFF. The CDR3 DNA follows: TGTGCCAGCAGCGAAGCCGGGACAGGGGTCGCTTTCTTT.

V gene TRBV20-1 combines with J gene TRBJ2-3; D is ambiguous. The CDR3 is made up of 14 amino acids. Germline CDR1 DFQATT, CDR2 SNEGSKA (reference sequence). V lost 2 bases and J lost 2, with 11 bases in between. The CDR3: CSARNLLITDTQYF. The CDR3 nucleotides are TGCAGTGCTAGAAACCTCCTAATCACAGATACGCAGTATTTT.

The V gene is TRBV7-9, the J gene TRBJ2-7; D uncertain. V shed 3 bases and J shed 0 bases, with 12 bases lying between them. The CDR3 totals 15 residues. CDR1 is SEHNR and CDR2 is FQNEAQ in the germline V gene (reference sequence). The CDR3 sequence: CASSFTGLSSYEQYF. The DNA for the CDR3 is TGTGCCAGCAGCTTTACGGGCCTTAGCTCCTACGAGCAGTACTTC.

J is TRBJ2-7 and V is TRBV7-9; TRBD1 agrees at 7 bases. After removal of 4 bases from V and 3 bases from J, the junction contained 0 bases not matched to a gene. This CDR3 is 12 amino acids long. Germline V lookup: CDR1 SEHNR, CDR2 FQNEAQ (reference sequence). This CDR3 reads CASSWTGYEQYF. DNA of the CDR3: TGTGCCAGCAGCTGGACAGGCTACGAGCAGTACTTC.

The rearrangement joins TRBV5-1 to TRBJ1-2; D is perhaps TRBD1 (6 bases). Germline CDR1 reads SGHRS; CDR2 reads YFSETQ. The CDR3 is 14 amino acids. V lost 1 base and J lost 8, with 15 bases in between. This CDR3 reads CASSLRAGAQGYTF. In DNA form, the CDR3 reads TGCGCCAGCAGCTTGCGAGCGGGGGCGCAAGGCTACACCTTC.

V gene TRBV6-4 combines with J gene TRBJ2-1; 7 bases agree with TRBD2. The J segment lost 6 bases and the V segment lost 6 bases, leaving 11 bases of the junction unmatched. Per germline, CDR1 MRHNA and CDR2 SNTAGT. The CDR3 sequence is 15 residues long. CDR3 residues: CASRSGEGGRNEQFF. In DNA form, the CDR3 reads TGTGCCAGCAGAAGTGGGGAGGGAGGTCGCAATGAGCAGTTCTTC.

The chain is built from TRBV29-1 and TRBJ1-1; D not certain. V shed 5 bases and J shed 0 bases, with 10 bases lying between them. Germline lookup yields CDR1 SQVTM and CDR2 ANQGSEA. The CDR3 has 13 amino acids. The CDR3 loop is CSVITVMNTEAFF. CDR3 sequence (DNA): TGCAGCGTTATAACAGTCATGAACACTGAAGCTTTCTTT. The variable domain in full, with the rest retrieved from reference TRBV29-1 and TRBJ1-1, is SAVISQKPSRDICQRGTSLTIQCQVDSQVTMMFWYRQQPGQSLTLIATANQGSEATYESGFVIDKFPISRPNLTFSTLTVSNMSPEDSSIYLCSVITVMNTEAFFGQGTRLTVV.

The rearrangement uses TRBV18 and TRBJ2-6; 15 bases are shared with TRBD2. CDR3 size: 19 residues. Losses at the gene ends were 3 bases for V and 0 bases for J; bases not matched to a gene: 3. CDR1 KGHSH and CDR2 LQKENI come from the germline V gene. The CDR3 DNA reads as TGTGCCAGCTCACCGGGGACTAGCGGGAGGATCTCTGGGGCCAACGTCCTGACTTTC. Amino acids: CASSPGTSGRISGANVLTF.

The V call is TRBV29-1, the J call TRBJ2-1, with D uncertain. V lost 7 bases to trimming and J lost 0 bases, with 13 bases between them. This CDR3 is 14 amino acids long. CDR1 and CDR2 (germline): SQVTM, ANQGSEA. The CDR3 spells CSGRGQSSYNEQFF. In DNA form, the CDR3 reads TGCAGCGGTCGCGGCCAGAGCTCCTACAATGAGCAGTTCTTC.

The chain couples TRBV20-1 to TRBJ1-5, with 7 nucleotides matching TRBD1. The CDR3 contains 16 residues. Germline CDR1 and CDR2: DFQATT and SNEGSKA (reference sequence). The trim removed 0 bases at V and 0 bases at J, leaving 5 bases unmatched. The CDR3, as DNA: TGCAGTGCTAGAGACCCGGACAGGTATAGCAATCAGCCCCAGCATTTT. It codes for CSARDPDRYSNQPQHF.

The CDR3 DNA reads TGTGCCACCAGCCCCAGGGGGGGAATAAACATTCAGTACTTC. Translated: CATSPRGGINIQYF. This chain connects TRBV15 to TRBJ2-4, with D perhaps assigned TRBD1 or TRBD2 (7 bases each). Per germline, CDR1 LNHNV and CDR2 YYDKDF (reference sequence). The CDR3 runs to 14 residues. V was pared by 5 bases and J by 6 bases, with 14 bases between.

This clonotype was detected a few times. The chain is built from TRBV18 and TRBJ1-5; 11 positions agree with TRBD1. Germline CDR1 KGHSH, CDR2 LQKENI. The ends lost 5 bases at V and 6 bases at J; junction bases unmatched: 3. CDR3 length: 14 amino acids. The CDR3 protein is CASSGGTGGQPQHF. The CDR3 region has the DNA TGTGCCAGCTCAGGAGGGACAGGGGGTCAGCCCCAGCATTTT.

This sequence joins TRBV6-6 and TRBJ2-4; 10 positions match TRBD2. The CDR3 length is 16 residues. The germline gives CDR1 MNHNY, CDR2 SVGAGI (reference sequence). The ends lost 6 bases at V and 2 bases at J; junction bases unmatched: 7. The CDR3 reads CASRPQREGSKNIQYF. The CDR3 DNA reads TGTGCCAGCAGACCACAGCGGGAGGGGTCCAAAAACATTCAGTACTTC.

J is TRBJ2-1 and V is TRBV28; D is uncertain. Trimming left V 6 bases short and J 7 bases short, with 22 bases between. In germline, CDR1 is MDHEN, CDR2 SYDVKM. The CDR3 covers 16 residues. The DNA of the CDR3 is TGTGCCAGCAGCCCCCCCGGGTCATCCCGAGGAAATGAGCAGTTCTTC. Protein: CASSPPGSSRGNEQFF.

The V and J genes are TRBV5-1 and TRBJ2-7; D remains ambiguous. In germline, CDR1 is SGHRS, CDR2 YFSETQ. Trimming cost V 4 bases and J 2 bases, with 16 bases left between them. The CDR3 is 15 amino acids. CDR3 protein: CASSARALDPYEQYF. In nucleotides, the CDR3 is TGCGCCAGCAGCGCTCGGGCCCTGGATCCCTACGAGCAGTACTTC.

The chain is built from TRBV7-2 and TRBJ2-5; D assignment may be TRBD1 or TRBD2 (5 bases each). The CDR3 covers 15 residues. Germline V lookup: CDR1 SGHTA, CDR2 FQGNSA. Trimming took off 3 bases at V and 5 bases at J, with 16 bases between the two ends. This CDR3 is CASSLTGTQRETQYF. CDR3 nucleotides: TGTGCCAGCAGCTTGACCGGGACCCAACGGGAGACCCAGTACTTC.

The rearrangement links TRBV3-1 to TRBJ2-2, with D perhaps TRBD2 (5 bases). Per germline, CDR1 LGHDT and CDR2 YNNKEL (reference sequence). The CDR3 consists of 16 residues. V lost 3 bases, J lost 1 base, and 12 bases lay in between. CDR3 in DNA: TGTGCCAGCAGCCATGGCGGGCGGATGAACACCGGGGAGCTGTTTTTT. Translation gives CASSHGGRMNTGELFF. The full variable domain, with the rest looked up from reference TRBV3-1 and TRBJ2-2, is DTAVSQTPKYLVTQMGNDKSIKCEQNLGHDTMYWYKQDSKKFLKIMFSYNNKELIINETVPNRFSPKSPDKAHLNLHINSLELGDSAVYFCASSHGGRMNTGELFFGEGSRLTVL.

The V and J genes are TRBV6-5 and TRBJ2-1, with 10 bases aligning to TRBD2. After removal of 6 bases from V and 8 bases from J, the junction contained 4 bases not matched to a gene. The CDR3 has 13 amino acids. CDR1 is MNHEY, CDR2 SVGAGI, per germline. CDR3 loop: CASSSSGSYEQFF. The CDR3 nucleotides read TGTGCCAGCAGCTCTAGCGGGAGCTATGAGCAGTTCTTC.

In nucleotides, the CDR3 is TGTGCCAGCAGCCTAGGGGCCAGCTCCTACGAGCAGTACTTC. Protein sequence: CASSLGASSYEQYF. The V call is TRBV7-2, the J call TRBJ2-7, with D possibly TRBD1 on 5 matching bases. The CDR3 has 14 amino acids. Germline lookup yields CDR1 SGHTA and CDR2 FQGNSA. V gave up 5 bases and J gave up 0 bases, with 11 bases separating them.